Presented here are 30 T cell receptor beta chains from one specimen sequenced in a study of shared clonotypes between healthy human individuals. The assay was immunoSEQ multiplex PCR, and TCRdb's table has in-frame clones only and misses some. The sample comprises 400,000 or so clones, about 96% of which are singletons, and around 0.3% rests with the top ten. Sequencing input: memory CD8+ T cells sorted from blood. Subset specified: CD45RO+ cells pooled with CCR7-negative TemRA cells. The source of these receptors is a man aged 25-45 years in good health.

The chain uses TRBV4-1 and TRBJ2-2; possibly TRBD1 for D (6 bases). The CDR3 loop spans 13 amino acids. Germline CDR1 reads MGHRA; CDR2 reads YSYEKL. V was pared by 5 bases and J by 6 bases, with 10 bases between. The CDR3 loop is CASSGSGAGELFF. CDR3 coding DNA: TGCGCCAGCAGCGGGTCAGGGGCCGGGGAGCTGTTTTTT.

The rearrangement uses TRBV7-9 and TRBJ2-3, with a tentative D call TRBD1 (6 bases). There are 16 residues in the CDR3. CDR1 SEHNR and CDR2 FQNEAQ come from the germline V gene (reference sequence). Trimming pared 5 bases from V and 0 bases from J, leaving 15 bases between. The CDR3 here is CASSKHRDGSTDTQYF. CDR3 DNA: TGTGCCAGCAGCAAACACAGGGACGGGAGCACAGATACGCAGTATTTT.

Only one count was recorded for this clone. V gene TRBV7-9 combines with J gene TRBJ2-5; 9 positions match TRBD1. The CDR3 extends over 16 amino acids. J lost 5 bases, V lost 0 bases, and 7 bases had no gene match. Germline lookup yields CDR1 SEHNR and CDR2 FQNEAQ (reference sequence). In DNA, the CDR3 is TGTGCCAGCAGCTTAGCACCACAGGGGGCACGGGAGACCCAGTACTTC. Its protein product is CASSLAPQGARETQYF.

This chain uses TRBV28 with TRBJ2-1; D uncertain. Trimming pared 1 base from V and 9 bases from J, leaving 10 bases between. Germline CDR1 reads MDHEN; CDR2 reads SYDVKM. The CDR3 is 13 amino acids. The CDR3 DNA follows: TGTGCCAGCAGTTTATTCATAGCAATTGAGCAGTTCTTC. This codes for CASSLFIAIEQFF. Combining the CDR3 with reference TRBV28 and TRBJ2-1 gives the whole variable domain DVKVTQSSRYLVKRTGEKVFLECVQDMDHENMFWYRQDPGLGLRLIYFSYDVKMKEKGDIPEGYSVSREKKERFSLILESASTNQTSMYLCASSLFIAIEQFFGPGTRLTVL.

This chain links TRBV9 with TRBJ2-6; 8 bases match TRBD1. The CDR3 is made up of 18 amino acids. CDR1 is SGDLS, CDR2 YYNGEE, per germline. V lost 0 bases, J lost 3 bases, and 8 bases stayed unmatched. CDR3 protein: CASSVVGQGARGANVLTF. DNA of the CDR3: TGTGCCAGCAGCGTAGTTGGGCAGGGGGCTCGTGGGGCCAACGTCCTGACTTTC.

The rearrangement uses TRBV9 and TRBJ2-3; 12 bases match TRBD2. Per germline, CDR1 SGDLS and CDR2 YYNGEE. This CDR3 comprises 16 residues. Trimming removed 3 bases from V and 6 bases from J; junction bases left unmatched: 8. This CDR3 reads CASSDRLAGVPDTQYF. The DNA for the CDR3 is TGTGCCAGCAGCGACCGACTAGCGGGAGTGCCGGATACGCAGTATTTT.

This clone was counted a single time. The chain joins TRBV12-1 to TRBJ1-2; the DNA was not used to check the table's D call, TRBD1. TRBV12-1 is a pseudogene. The CDR3 has 15 residues. The CDR3 bases are TGTGCCAGCAGCTTAGGGGGACAGGGGACTTATGGCTACACCTTC. It specifies CASSLGGQGTYGYTF.

The V and J genes are TRBV6-5 and TRBJ1-1, with 8 nucleotides matching TRBD1. The ends lost 4 bases at V and 2 bases at J; junction bases unmatched: 9. Germline assignment: CDR1 MNHEY and CDR2 SVGAGI. CDR3 size: 16 residues. CDR3 region: CASSSLRTGSNTEAFF. CDR3 sequence (DNA): TGTGCCAGCAGTTCCCTCCGGACAGGGAGTAACACTGAAGCTTTCTTT.

V gene TRBV2 combines with J gene TRBJ2-7, with D possibly matching TRBD2 (5 bases). Germline values: CDR1 SNHLY, CDR2 FYNNEI. Trimming shortened V by 4 bases and J by 2 bases, and 12 bases separated the two germline ends. The CDR3 sequence is 14 residues long. CDR3 loop: CASSARAATYEQYF. CDR3 sequence (DNA): TGTGCCAGCAGTGCCCGAGCGGCTACCTACGAGCAGTACTTC.

This sequence joins TRBV27 and TRBJ1-1; a weak D match, TRBD1 (6 bases). From germline, CDR1 is MNHEY and CDR2 SMNVEV (reference sequence). Trimming pared 6 bases from V and 7 bases from J, leaving 15 bases between. This CDR3 contains 13 residues. The CDR3 is CASSRTGLHEAFF. The CDR3 coding sequence is TGTGCCAGCAGCCGAACAGGGTTACATGAAGCTTTCTTT.

The chain uses TRBV11-1 and TRBJ2-1, with a possible D match to TRBD2 (5 bases). The CDR3 runs 15 residues. Trimming stripped 2 bases from V and 1 base from J, with 9 bases between. Germline CDR1 SGHAT, CDR2 FQDESV (reference sequence). The CDR3 bases are TGTGCCAGCAGCTTATTACGGGGTTCCTACAATGAGCAGTTCTTC. This codes for CASSLLRGSYNEQFF.

This clone occurred once. The genes are TRBV2 and TRBJ1-5; 12 bases fit TRBD1. Germline V CDR1 and CDR2: SNHLY, FYNNEI. V lost 9 bases to trimming and J lost 6 bases; unmatched junction nucleotides: 12. The CDR3 is 16 residues long. CDR3 coding DNA: TGTGCCAGTCGAGCCGGGACAGGGGGCTCGGGTCAGCCCCAGCATTTT. Translation: CASRAGTGGSGQPQHF.

The chain carries TRBV11-2 and TRBJ2-7; TRBD1 agrees at 8 bases. The CDR3 consists of 14 residues. The ends lost 5 bases at V and 3 bases at J; junction bases unmatched: 6. The germline CDR1 and CDR2 sequences are SGHAT and FQNNGV. The CDR3 reads CASSPDRGGYEQYF. CDR3 bases: TGTGCCAGCAGCCCAGACAGGGGAGGCTACGAGCAGTACTTC.

The V gene is TRBV18, the J gene TRBJ2-5, with D maybe TRBD2 (6 bases). CDR3 length equals 14 residues. The ends were cut back, 6 bases at V and 5 bases at J, with 16 bases in the middle. The V gene's germline CDR1 is KGHSH and CDR2 LQKENI. Written as DNA, the CDR3 is TGTGCCAGCTCTCGACTAGGCGTTGGGGAGACCCAGTACTTC. Protein product: CASSRLGVGETQYF.

This chain connects TRBV2 to TRBJ2-3; no definite D call. This CDR3 is 13 amino acids long. V was cut by 5 bases and J by 5 bases, with 11 bases left in between. CDR1 and CDR2 from the germline V gene are SNHLY and FYNNEI. CDR3 bases: TGTGCCAGCAGTCCCATCCCAGGAGATACGCAGTATTTT. Amino acid sequence: CASSPIPGDTQYF.

J is TRBJ1-6 and V is TRBV5-1; D unresolved. Germline CDR1 is SGHRS and CDR2 is YFSETQ. The V end lost 0 bases, the J end lost 3 bases, and 7 bases lay between the germline ends. This CDR3 is built from 15 residues. Here the CDR3 reads CASSLGASYNSPLHF. As DNA, the CDR3 is TGCGCCAGCAGCTTGGGGGCCAGCTATAATTCACCCCTCCACTTT.

The chain carries TRBV7-9 and TRBJ2-1, with 10 bases fitting TRBD2. The length of the CDR3 is 16 residues. CDR1 and CDR2 (germline): SEHNR, FQNEAQ (reference sequence). With 6 bases clipped from V and 2 bases from J, the junction kept 7 bases outside the gene matches. DNA for the CDR3: TGTGCCAGCAGTCCGGGACTAGCGCCCGCCTACAATGAGCAGTTCTTC. It codes for CASSPGLAPAYNEQFF.

The chain couples TRBV15 to TRBJ2-7; 11 bases match TRBD2. The CDR3 totals 16 residues. CDR1 is LNHNV and CDR2 is YYDKDF in the germline V gene (reference sequence). Trimming cost V 2 bases and J 2 bases; bases outside gene matches: 5. In DNA form, the CDR3 reads TGTGCCACCAGCAGACTACATAGCGGGAGGGCCTACGAGCAGTACTTC. It translates to CATSRLHSGRAYEQYF.

The chain combines TRBV11-2 with TRBJ1-6, with D uncertain. Trimming shortened V by 2 bases and J by 2 bases, and 10 bases separated the two germline ends. The CDR3 spans 16 residues. Germline loops: CDR1 SGHAT, CDR2 FQNNGV. The CDR3 DNA reads as TGTGCCAGCAGCTTAATAGGGCGCGCCTATAATTCACCCCTCCACTTT. Its translation is CASSLIGRAYNSPLHF.

The rearrangement joins TRBV6-5 to TRBJ2-3; D remains unclear. The V and J ends lost 8 bases and 5 bases respectively, with 20 bases between them. Germline CDR1 and CDR2: MNHEY and SVGAGI. The CDR3 is made up of 15 amino acids. CDR3 amino acids: CASRPPGLEVDTQYF. The CDR3, as DNA: TGTGCCAGCCGCCCCCCGGGCCTTGAAGTAGATACGCAGTATTTT.

The rearrangement links TRBV25-1 to TRBJ1-2; D is ambiguous. The CDR3 totals 12 residues. The V end was cut by 6 bases, the J end by 3 bases, with 8 bases between. The germline V gene encodes CDR1 MGHDK and CDR2 SYGVNS. The CDR3 coding sequence is TGTGCCAGCAGCTTTGGGGACTATGGCTACACCTTC. This gives the protein CASSFGDYGYTF.

The chain recombines TRBV19 with TRBJ2-7, with 14 bases matching TRBD2. This CDR3 region has 17 residues. Per germline, CDR1 LNHDA and CDR2 SQIVND (reference sequence). The ends lost 5 bases at V and 3 bases at J; junction bases unmatched: 9. DNA of the CDR3: TGTGCCAGTAGTCTGGGACTAGCGGGAGATGATTTCTACGAGCAGTACTTC. Translated, it gives CASSLGLAGDDFYEQYF.

In its sample, this clone was seen once. The V and J genes are TRBV6-4 and TRBJ1-5, with 9 bases matching TRBD1. The CDR3 runs to 17 residues. Germline values: CDR1 MRHNA, CDR2 SNTAGT. J gave up 0 bases and V 5 bases, and 8 bases lay outside the gene matches. The CDR3 DNA reads as TGTGCCAGCAGTCCTTCGAGACAGGGGGATAGCAATCAGCCCCAGCATTTT. This sequence encodes CASSPSRQGDSNQPQHF.

The V and J genes are TRBV5-6 and TRBJ1-2, with a weak D call TRBD1 (5 bases). Germline V gene sequence: CDR1 SGHDT, CDR2 YYEEEE. Trimming cost V 4 bases and J 4 bases, with 14 bases left between them. This CDR3 has 14 residues. In DNA, the CDR3 is TGTGCCAGCAGCCCGGGACCGCCCTCCTATGGCTACACCTTC. This translates into CASSPGPPSYGYTF.

CDR3 in amino acids: CASSQLVSYEQYF. Written as DNA, the CDR3 is TGTGCCAGCAGCCAACTAGTCTCCTACGAGCAGTACTTC. The rearrangement uses TRBV6-5 and TRBJ2-7; perhaps TRBD2 as D (5 bases). V lost 6 bases and J lost 0, with 9 bases in between. Germline V gene data show CDR1 as MNHEY and CDR2 as SVGAGI. The CDR3 runs 13 residues.

The chain combines TRBV7-5 with TRBJ2-1. TRBV7-5 is a listed pseudogene. The CDR3 runs to 12 residues. The CDR3 region is CARSLGDNEQFF. The DNA of the CDR3 is TGTGCCAGAAGCTTAGGGGACAATGAGCAGTTCTTC.

The genes are TRBV4-2 and TRBJ2-5; D is possibly TRBD1 or TRBD2 (5 bases each). CDR1 is LGHNA and CDR2 is YNFKEQ in the germline V gene. The CDR3 sequence is 16 residues long. V was clipped by 0 bases and J by 5 bases, with 16 bases between them. CDR3 in amino acids: CASSQDFWGRGETQYF. CDR3 DNA: TGTGCCAGCAGCCAAGATTTTTGGGGGAGAGGGGAGACCCAGTACTTC.

The V gene is TRBV5-4, the J gene TRBJ2-5, with 7 bases that match TRBD2. The germline V gene has CDR1 SGHNT and CDR2 YYREEE (reference sequence). This CDR3 spans 15 amino acids. V lost 0 bases to trimming and J lost 5 bases; unmatched junction nucleotides: 7. In DNA, the CDR3 is TGTGCCAGCAGCTTGGGCGGGAGAAGCGGTGAGACCCAGTACTTC. This codes for CASSLGGRSGETQYF.

With regard to this clone: Other DNA sequences in this sample translate to the same CDR3. This chain links TRBV10-3 with TRBJ2-3; D is unresolved. The CDR3 runs 11 residues. V lost 3 bases and J lost 3, with 1 base in between. CDR1 ENHRY and CDR2 SYGVKD come from the germline V gene. The CDR3 loop is CAISDTDTQYF. The CDR3 DNA reads TGTGCCATCAGTGATACAGATACGCAGTATTTT.

V usage is TRBV10-3 and J usage is TRBJ2-6; 11 positions match TRBD1. The length of the CDR3 is 19 residues. Germline V gene sequence: CDR1 ENHRY, CDR2 SYGVKD. Trimming took 4 bases from V and 2 from J; bases not matched to a gene: 10. The CDR3 sequence: CAISAIGQGARTGANVLTF. In DNA form, the CDR3 reads TGTGCCATCAGTGCCATTGGACAGGGGGCTCGGACTGGGGCCAACGTCCTGACTTTC.